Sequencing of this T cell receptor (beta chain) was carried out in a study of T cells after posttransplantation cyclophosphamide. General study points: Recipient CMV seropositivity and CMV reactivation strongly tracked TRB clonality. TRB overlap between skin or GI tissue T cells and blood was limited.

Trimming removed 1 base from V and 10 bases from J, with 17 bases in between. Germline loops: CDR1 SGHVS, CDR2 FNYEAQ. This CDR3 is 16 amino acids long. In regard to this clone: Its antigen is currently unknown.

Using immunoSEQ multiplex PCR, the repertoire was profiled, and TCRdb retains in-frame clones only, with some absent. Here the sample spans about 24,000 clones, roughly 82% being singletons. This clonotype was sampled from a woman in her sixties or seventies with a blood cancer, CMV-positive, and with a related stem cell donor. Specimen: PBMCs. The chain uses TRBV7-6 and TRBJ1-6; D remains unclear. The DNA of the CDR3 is TGTGCCAGCAGCTTAGGAGGTGGCCGAAAGCGGTCACCCCTCCACTTT. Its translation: CASSLGGGRKRSPLHF.